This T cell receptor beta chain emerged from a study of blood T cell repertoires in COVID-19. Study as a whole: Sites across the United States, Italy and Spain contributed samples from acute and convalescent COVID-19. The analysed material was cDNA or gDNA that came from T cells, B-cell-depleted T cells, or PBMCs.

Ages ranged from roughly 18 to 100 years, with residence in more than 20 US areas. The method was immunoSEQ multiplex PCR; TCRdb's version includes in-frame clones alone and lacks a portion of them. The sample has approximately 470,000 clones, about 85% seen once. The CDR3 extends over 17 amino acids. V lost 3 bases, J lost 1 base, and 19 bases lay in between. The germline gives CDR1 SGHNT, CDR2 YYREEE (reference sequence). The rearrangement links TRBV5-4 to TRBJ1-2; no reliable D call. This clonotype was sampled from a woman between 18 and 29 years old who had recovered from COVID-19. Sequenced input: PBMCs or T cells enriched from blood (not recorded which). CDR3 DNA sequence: TGTGCCAGCAGCTCACTCGGAGGTGATACTCATAACTATGGCTACACCTTC. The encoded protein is CASSSLGGDTHNYGYTF.